Listed below are T cell receptor beta chains from one sample, sequenced in a study of cytomegalovirus exposure and HLA in healthy donors. The method was immunoSEQ multiplex PCR; TCRdb's version includes in-frame clones alone and lacks a portion of them. The repertoire holds approximately 130,000 clones, roughly 78% seen once, with under 5.5% in the top ten. The sample taken for sequencing was PBMCs. The source of these receptors is a man aged 50 to 60 in good health and CMV-seropositive. The CDR3 runs from the conserved cysteine through the conserved F or W. Each record gives: V gene, clone size, J gene, D gene, CDR3 DNA, CDR3 protein. A D gene is named only where the DNA matches it firmly. For some rows the clone size is stated as once, few or many, or as a class when expanded; others skip it.

>TRBV5-5|.|TRBJ1-3|.
TGTGCCAGCAGCTTGGCGGCCAGGGGACCTGGAAACACCATATATTTT
CASSLAARGPGNTIYF
>TRBV18|.|TRBJ1-1|.
TGTGCCAGCTCACGACACGGACCGGGGGAGGCTGAAGCTTTCTTT
CASSRHGPGEAEAFF
>TRBV6-6|.|TRBJ2-7|TRBD1
TGTGCCAGCAGTACCACAGGGGGCGACGAGCAGTACTTC
CASSTTGGDEQYF
>TRBV4-2|.|TRBJ1-4|.
TGTGCCAGCAGCCTTACAGGAGTGGGTGAAAAACTGTTTTTT
CASSLTGVGEKLFF
>TRBV5-1|.|TRBJ1-6|.
TGCGCCAGCAGCTTGGAAGTATCGCGGTCACCCCTCCACTTT
CASSLEVSRSPLHF
>TRBV6-5|.|TRBJ2-1|.
TGTGCCAGCAGTCCCGACAGGGGAGGGAACAATGAGCAGTTCTTC
CASSPDRGGNNEQFF
>TRBV7-9|.|TRBJ1-5|TRBD1
TGTTCCAGCAGCTTACAGGGGAGGCCCCAGCATTTT
CSSSLQGRPQHF
>TRBV10-3|once|TRBJ1-1|.
TGTGCCATCAGTGAGCCTAGGTATCGTGGGACTGAAGCTTTCTTT
CAISEPRYRGTEAFF
>TRBV7-2|.|TRBJ1-5|.
TGTGCCAGCAGCTCCGGGGGGGGGAGTCGGAATCAGCCCCAGCATTTT
CASSSGGGSRNQPQHF
>TRBV5-6|.|TRBJ1-2|TRBD1
TGTGCCAGCAGCTTGGTGGACAGGGCGAACTATGGCTACACCTTC
CASSLVDRANYGYTF
>TRBV19|few|TRBJ1-4|.
TGTGCCAGTAGTCCACAGCCGGTCTCGAAACTGTTTTTT
CASSPQPVSKLFF
>TRBV11-3|.|TRBJ2-1|.
TGTGCCAGCGTCCAACTAGGTTACAATGAGCAGTTCTTC
CASVQLGYNEQFF
>TRBV7-9|.|TRBJ1-2|.
TGTTCCAGCAGCTCGTACAGGGATGACTATGGCTACACCTTC
CSSSSYRDDYGYTF
>TRBV29-1|few|TRBJ1-3|.
TGCAGCGTTGAAGATCGCAGGGGCACTTCTGGAAACACCATATATTTT
CSVEDRRGTSGNTIYF
>TRBV2|few|TRBJ1-1|.
TGTGCCAGCAGTCTCCAGGTAAACACTGAAGCTTTCTTT
CASSLQVNTEAFF
>TRBV5-1|.|TRBJ1-4|TRBD1
TGCGCCAGCACCCGGACAGGGGGCGTAGGAGACACTAATGAAAAACTGTTTTTT
CASTRTGGVGDTNEKLFF
>TRBV7-9|.|TRBJ2-7|TRBD2
TGTGCCAGCAGCACGTTCAGCGGGGGAATAGTCTACGAGCAGTACTTC
CASSTFSGGIVYEQYF
>TRBV20-1|.|TRBJ1-2|.
TGCAGTGCTTACAGGAGCTATGGCTACACCTTC
CSAYRSYGYTF
>TRBV4-1|few|TRBJ1-1|TRBD1
TGCGCCAGCAGCTTCGGGACAGCATTGAGCACTGAAGCTTTCTTT
CASSFGTALSTEAFF
>TRBV14|.|TRBJ2-3|TRBD2
TGTGCCTCGAGTTCCTCCGGGGGGGCAGATACGCAGTATTTT
CASSSSGGADTQYF
>TRBV2|once|TRBJ2-7|.
TGTGCCAGCAGGACCACAGGGTCCTACGAGCAGTACTTC
CASRTTGSYEQYF
>TRBV11-2|.|TRBJ2-3|.
TGTGCCAGCAGCTTGCGGTTCGGCAGCACAGATACGCAGTATTTT
CASSLRFGSTDTQYF
>TRBV10-2|once|TRBJ2-1|TRBD2
TGCGCCAGCAGTGAGCCCAGCGGGGGGGCGGTCTCGGGTGAGCAGTTCTTC
CASSEPSGGAVSGEQFF
>TRBV2|.|TRBJ1-2|TRBD1
TGTGCCAGGGGTCGAGGAGGGGGCTCTGGCTACACCTTC
CARGRGGGSGYTF
>TRBV2|.|TRBJ1-5|TRBD1
TGTGCCAGCAGAGATTCTAGACAGGGAAAATTTCAGCCCCAGCATTTT
CASRDSRQGKFQPQHF
>TRBV7-2|.|TRBJ1-5|.
TGTGCCAGCAGACAGGGATCCAATAGCAATCAGCCCCAGCATTTT
CASRQGSNSNQPQHF
>TRBV2|.|TRBJ2-5|.
TGTGCCAGCAGCGGGGGTTTGGTGGGCGAGACCCAGTACTTC
CASSGGLVGETQYF
>TRBV7-6|.|TRBJ1-5|.
TGTGCCAGCAGCACACAGCAAAATCAGCCCCAGCATTTT
CASSTQQNQPQHF
>TRBV6-1|.|TRBJ1-1|TRBD1
TGTGCCAGCAGCGAGGACAGGGCGACTGAAGCTTTCTTT
CASSEDRATEAFF
>TRBV18|.|TRBJ2-7|.
TGTGCCAGCTCCATCGGGTTGGGCTACGAGCAGTACTTC
CASSIGLGYEQYF
>TRBV29-1|.|TRBJ1-1|TRBD1
TGCAGCGTCGACAGGGGGAACACTGAAGCTTTCTTT
CSVDRGNTEAFF
>TRBV5-1|.|TRBJ1-2|.
TGCGCCAGCAGCTTCGACGGACTTAACTATGGCTACACCTTC
CASSFDGLNYGYTF
>TRBV2|.|TRBJ2-3|.
TGTGCCAGCTGGGCGGGAAAGAGCACAGATACGCAGTATTTT
CASWAGKSTDTQYF
>TRBV5-1|once|TRBJ2-1|TRBD1
TGCGCCAGCACCGGGACAGCTAACAATGAGCAGTTCTTC
CASTGTANNEQFF
>TRBV5-1|.|TRBJ1-4|.
TGCGCCAGCAGGGGATTGACGGACACAACTAATGAAAAACTGTTTTTT
CASRGLTDTTNEKLFF
>TRBV6-4|.|TRBJ1-6|.
TGTGCCAGCAGTGACCTTGTTGGGGCCCCCCTCCACTTT
CASSDLVGAPLHF
>TRBV5-1|few|TRBJ2-1|.
TGCGCCAGCAGCGTAGCGGTAAGCTCCTACAATGAGCAGTTCTTC
CASSVAVSSYNEQFF
>TRBV5-1|.|TRBJ2-1|TRBD1
TGCGCCAGCAGCTCGTACAGGGGAAGAATGGACAATGAGCAGTTCTTC
CASSSYRGRMDNEQFF
>TRBV29-1|.|TRBJ2-3|TRBD1
TGCAGCGTTGAACCATCGACAGGGGCTGCTTGGACAGATACGCAGTATTTT
CSVEPSTGAAWTDTQYF
>TRBV5-1|.|TRBJ2-7|TRBD1
TGCGCCAGCAGCTTAAGCTCCGGGACAGGACAATATCCGTACTTC
CASSLSSGTGQYPYF
>TRBV7-9|.|TRBJ2-7|.
TGTTCCAGCAGTATACCCGGGGTCGCCTACGAGCAGTACTTC
CSSSIPGVAYEQYF
>TRBV7-7|.|TRBJ2-5|TRBD1
TGTGCTAGCAGCTCAAATCAGGGGGCACAAGAGACCCAGTACTTC
CASSSNQGAQETQYF
>TRBV7-8|.|TRBJ1-5|.
TGTGCCAGCAGCTTCAGAACAGGGAATCAGCCCCAGCATTTT
CASSFRTGNQPQHF
>TRBV4-1|.|TRBJ1-3|.
TGCGCCAGCAGCCAAGACAGGGTTGGAAACACCATATATTTT
CASSQDRVGNTIYF
>TRBV7-9|.|TRBJ1-5|.
TGTGCCAGCAGTATAGGGCAGGGAAAGATGCAGCCCCAGCATTTT
CASSIGQGKMQPQHF
>TRBV10-3|.|TRBJ1-1|.
TGTGCCATCAGGGACCCAGGGAAGAACACTGAAGCTTTCTTT
CAIRDPGKNTEAFF
>TRBV19|.|TRBJ2-6|TRBD1
TGTGCCAGTAGTCTCGACAGGGCTGGGGCCAACGTCCTGACTTTC
CASSLDRAGANVLTF
>TRBV5-6|few|TRBJ1-4|TRBD1
TGTGCCAGCAGCTTGGACAGGGGAATAGGAAGAGTTGAAAAACTGTTTTTT
CASSLDRGIGRVEKLFF
>TRBV7-9|.|TRBJ1-2|TRBD1
TGTTCCAGCAGCTTAGGTCAGGGGGTGGATGGCTACACCTTC
CSSSLGQGVDGYTF
>TRBV5-6|.|TRBJ1-3|.
TGTGCCAGCAGCTCCCCGCGGGGGTATAAAGGAAACACCATATATTTT
CASSSPRGYKGNTIYF
>TRBV27|.|TRBJ2-7|TRBD1
TGTGCCAGCAGTTTAAAAGGACAGGGGGCCTACGAGCAGTACTTC
CASSLKGQGAYEQYF
>TRBV10-3|few|TRBJ2-7|.
TGTGCCATCAGTGTGGGGGGGGCTAGAAGGTCGGACGAGCAGTACTTC
CAISVGGARRSDEQYF
>TRBV18|.|TRBJ2-7|TRBD1
TGTGCCAGCTCACCAGGGACAGGGTCCTACGAGCAGTACTTC
CASSPGTGSYEQYF
>TRBV2|once|TRBJ1-5|TRBD1
TGTGCCAGCAGTGAAGGGGGACAGGGTGGTGAGCCCCAGCATTTT
CASSEGGQGGEPQHF
>TRBV27|few|TRBJ2-7|.
TGTGCCAGCAGTTTAGTTGGCAACACCCCGTACGAGCAGTACTTC
CASSLVGNTPYEQYF
>TRBV7-9|many|TRBJ1-1|.
TGTGCCAGCAACGGCGGAACCTTGAACACTGAAGCTTTCTTT
CASNGGTLNTEAFF
>TRBV7-2|few|TRBJ2-3|TRBD2
TGTGCCAGCAGCTTACCCCGACTAGCGGGGCACACAGATACGCAGTATTTT
CASSLPRLAGHTDTQYF
>TRBV29-1|.|TRBJ2-5|TRBD1
TGCAGCGCGGCCGGGACAGGGAGTGGCGAGACCCAGTACTTC
CSAAGTGSGETQYF